The clone carrying this T cell receptor beta chain was recorded many times. The CDR3 extends over 16 amino acids. Germline V gene sequence: CDR1 SGHTA, CDR2 FQGNSA. V was cut by 5 bases and J by 5 bases, with 21 bases left in between. These data originate in a study of T cells in Graves' hyperthyroidism and ophthalmopathy. The overall study: At initial diagnosis, before any treatment had begun, peripheral blood was obtained.

Together with thyroid ultrasound, orbital computed tomography, serum thyroxine and TRAb, clinical symptoms were used for diagnoses. Fresh 10 ml peripheral blood yielded PBMCs. Authors of the study amplified TCR beta CDR3 regions from RNA transcripts. The study used the HTBI primer set for a first-round RT-PCR of the TCR CDR3. TCRdb called the multiplex PCR reads again in MiXCR, with one record for every CDR3 protein. The repertoire includes around 400,000 distinct CDR3 sequences, about 15% of them detected once, and roughly a fifth sits in the top ten. The sequence came from a woman aged 55 to 70 with Graves' ophthalmopathy. The sequencing input was blood. The chain recombines TRBV7-2 with TRBJ2-5, with D perhaps matching TRBD2 (8 bases). The CDR3 sequence is CASSPWRTGGGETQYF. CDR3 nucleotides: TGTGCCAGCAGCCCCTGGCGAACGGGAGGGGGCGAGACCCAGTACTTC.